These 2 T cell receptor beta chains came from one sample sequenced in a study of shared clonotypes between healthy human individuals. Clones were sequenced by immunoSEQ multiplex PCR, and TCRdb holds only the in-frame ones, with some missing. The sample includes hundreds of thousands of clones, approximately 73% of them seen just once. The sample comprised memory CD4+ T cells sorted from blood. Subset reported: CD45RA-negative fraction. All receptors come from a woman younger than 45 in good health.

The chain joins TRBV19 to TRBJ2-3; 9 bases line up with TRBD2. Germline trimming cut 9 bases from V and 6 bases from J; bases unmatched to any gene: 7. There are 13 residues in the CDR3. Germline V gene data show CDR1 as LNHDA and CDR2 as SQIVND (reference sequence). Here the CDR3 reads CASQTSGGDTQYF. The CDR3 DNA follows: TGTGCCAGCCAGACTAGCGGAGGTGATACGCAGTATTTT.

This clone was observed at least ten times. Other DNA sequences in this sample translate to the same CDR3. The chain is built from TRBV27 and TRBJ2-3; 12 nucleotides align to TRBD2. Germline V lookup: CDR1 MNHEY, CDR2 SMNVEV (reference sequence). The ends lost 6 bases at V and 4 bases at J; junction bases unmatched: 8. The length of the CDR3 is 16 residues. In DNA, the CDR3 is TGTGCCAGCAGCCCCCGACTAGCGGGAGTTGCAGATACGCAGTATTTT. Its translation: CASSPRLAGVADTQYF.